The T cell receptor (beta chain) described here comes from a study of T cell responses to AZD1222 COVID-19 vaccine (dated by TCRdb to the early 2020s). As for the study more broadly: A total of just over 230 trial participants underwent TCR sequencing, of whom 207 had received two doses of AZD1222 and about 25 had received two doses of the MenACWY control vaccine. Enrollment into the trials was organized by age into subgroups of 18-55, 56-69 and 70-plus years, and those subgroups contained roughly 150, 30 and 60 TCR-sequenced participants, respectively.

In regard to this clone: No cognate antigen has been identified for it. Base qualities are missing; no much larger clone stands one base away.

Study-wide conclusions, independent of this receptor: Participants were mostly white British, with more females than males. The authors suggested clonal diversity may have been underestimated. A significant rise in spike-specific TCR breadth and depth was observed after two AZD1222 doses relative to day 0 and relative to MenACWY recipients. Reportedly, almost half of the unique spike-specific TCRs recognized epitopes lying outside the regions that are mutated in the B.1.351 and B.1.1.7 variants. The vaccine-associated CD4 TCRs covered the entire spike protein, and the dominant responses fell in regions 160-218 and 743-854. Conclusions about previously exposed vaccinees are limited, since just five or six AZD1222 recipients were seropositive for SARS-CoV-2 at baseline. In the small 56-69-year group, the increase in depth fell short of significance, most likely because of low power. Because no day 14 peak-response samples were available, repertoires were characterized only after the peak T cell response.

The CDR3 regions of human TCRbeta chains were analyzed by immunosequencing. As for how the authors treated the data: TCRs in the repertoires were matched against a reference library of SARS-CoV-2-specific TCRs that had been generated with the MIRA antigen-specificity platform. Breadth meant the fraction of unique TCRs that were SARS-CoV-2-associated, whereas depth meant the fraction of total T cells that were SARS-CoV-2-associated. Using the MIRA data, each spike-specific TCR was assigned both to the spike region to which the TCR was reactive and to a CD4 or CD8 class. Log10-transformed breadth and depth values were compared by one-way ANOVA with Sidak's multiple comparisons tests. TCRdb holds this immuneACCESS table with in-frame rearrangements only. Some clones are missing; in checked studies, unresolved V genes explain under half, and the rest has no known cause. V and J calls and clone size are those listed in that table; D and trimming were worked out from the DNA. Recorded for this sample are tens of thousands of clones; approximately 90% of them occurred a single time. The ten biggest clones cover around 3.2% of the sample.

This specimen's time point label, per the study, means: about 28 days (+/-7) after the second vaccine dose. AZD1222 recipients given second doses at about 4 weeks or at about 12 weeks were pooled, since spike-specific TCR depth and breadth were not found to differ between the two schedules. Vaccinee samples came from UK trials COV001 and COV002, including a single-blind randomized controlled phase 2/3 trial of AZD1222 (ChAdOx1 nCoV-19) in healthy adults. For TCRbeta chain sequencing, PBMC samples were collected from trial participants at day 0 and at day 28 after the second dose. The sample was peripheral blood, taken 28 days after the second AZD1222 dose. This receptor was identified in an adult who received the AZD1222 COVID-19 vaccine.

Read as DNA, the sequence is TGTGCCAGTAGTATTGGACAGGGGGCTATCTACGAGCAGTACTTC. This sequence encodes CASSIGQGAIYEQYF. The chain uses TRBV19 and TRBJ2-7; TRBD1 aligns with 11 central bases. Via the germline V gene (reference sequence), CDR1 is LNHDA and CDR2 SQIVND. The junction shows trimming of 3 bases on V and 3 bases on J, and the gene matches do not reach 4 bases of it. There are 15 amino acids in the CDR3, from cysteine to phenylalanine inclusive. The read is trimmed to its CDR3 DNA, 45 bases read in frame from base 1.